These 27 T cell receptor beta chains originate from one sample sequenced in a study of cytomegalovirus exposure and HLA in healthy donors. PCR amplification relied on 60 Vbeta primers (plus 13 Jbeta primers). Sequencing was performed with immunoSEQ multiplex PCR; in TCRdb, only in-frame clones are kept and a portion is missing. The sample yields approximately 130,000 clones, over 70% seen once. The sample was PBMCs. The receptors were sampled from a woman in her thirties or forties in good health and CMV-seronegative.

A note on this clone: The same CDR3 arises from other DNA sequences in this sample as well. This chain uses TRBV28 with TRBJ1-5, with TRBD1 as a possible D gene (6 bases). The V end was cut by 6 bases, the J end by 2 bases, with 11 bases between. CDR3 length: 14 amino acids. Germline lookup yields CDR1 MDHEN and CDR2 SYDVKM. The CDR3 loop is CASRASGGNQPQHF. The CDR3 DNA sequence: TGTGCCAGCAGGGCTTCAGGGGGCAATCAGCCCCAGCATTTT.

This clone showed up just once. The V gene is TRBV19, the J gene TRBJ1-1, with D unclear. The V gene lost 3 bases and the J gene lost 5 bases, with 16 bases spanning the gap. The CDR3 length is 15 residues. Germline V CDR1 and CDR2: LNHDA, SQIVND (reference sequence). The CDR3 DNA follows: TGTGCCAGTAGTATTTCAGTCCAGGTCTGGACTGAAGCTTTCTTT. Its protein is CASSISVQVWTEAFF.

The DNA of the CDR3 is TGTGCCAGCAGTGGGACAGGGCGCGGCACCGGGGAGCTGTTTTTT. This translates into CASSGTGRGTGELFF. This chain joins TRBV25-1 and TRBJ2-2; 8 bases line up with TRBD1. J was trimmed by 4 bases and V by 4 bases; bases with no gene match: 5. This CDR3 is 15 amino acids long. Germline V gene lookup returns CDR1 MGHDK and CDR2 SYGVNS. Looking up the rest from reference TRBV25-1 and TRBJ2-2 gives the full variable domain: EADIYQTPRYLVIGTGKKITLECSQTMGHDKMYWYQQDPGMELHLIHYSYGVNSTEKGDLSSESTVSRIRTEHFPLTLESARPSHTSQYLCASSGTGRGTGELFFGEGSRLTVL.

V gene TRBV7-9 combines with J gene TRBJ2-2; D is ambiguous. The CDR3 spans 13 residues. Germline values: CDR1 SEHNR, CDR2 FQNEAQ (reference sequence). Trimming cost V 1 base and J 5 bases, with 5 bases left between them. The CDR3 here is CASSLGETGELFF. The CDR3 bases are TGTGCCAGCAGCTTAGGAGAAACCGGGGAGCTGTTTTTT.

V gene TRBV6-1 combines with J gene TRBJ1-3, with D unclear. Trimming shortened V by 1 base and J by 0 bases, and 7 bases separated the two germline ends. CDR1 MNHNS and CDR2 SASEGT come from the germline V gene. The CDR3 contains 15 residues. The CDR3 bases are TGTGCCAGCAGTGAAGTTGAGGGCTCTGGAAACACCATATATTTT. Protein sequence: CASSEVEGSGNTIYF.

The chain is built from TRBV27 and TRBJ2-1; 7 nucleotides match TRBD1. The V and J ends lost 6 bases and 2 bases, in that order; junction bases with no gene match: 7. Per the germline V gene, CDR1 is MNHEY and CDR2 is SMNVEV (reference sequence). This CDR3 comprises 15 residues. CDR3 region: CASRADRITYNEQFF. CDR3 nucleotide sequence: TGTGCCAGCAGGGCGGACAGGATAACCTACAATGAGCAGTTCTTC.

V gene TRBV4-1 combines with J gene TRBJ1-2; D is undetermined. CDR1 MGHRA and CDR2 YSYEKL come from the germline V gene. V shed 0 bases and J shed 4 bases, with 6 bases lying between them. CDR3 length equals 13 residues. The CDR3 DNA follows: TGCGCCAGCAGCCAAGAGTTATTCTATGGCTACACCTTC. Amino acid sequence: CASSQELFYGYTF.

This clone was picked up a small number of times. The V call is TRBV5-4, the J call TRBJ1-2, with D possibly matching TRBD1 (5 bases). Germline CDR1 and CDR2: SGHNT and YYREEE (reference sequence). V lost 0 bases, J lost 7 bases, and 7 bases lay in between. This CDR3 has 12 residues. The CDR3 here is CASSLAGGGYTF. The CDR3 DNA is TGTGCCAGCAGCTTGGCCGGGGGTGGCTACACCTTC.

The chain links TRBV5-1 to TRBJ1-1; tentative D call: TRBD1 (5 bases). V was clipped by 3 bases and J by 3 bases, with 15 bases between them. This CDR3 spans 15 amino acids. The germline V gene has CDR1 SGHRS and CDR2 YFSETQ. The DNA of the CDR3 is TGCGCCAGCAGCTGGGGGGTGGGGGGTGACACTGAAGCTTTCTTT. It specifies CASSWGVGGDTEAFF.

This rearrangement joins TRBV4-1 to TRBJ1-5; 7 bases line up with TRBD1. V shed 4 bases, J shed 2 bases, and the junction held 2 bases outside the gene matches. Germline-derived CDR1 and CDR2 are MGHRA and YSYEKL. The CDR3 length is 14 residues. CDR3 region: CASSPTGGNQPQHF. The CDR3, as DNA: TGCGCCAGCAGCCCAACAGGGGGCAATCAGCCCCAGCATTTT.

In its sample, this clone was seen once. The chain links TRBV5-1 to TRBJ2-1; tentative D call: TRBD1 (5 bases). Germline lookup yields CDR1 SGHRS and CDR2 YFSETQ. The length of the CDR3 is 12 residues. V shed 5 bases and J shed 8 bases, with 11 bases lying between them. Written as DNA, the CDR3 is TGCGCCAGCAGGCGGACATACGATGAGCAGTTCTTC. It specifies CASRRTYDEQFF.

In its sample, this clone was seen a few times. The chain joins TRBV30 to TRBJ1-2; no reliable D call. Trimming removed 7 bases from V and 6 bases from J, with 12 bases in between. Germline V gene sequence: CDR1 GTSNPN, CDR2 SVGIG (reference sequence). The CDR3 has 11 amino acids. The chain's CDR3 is CASQRVDGYTF. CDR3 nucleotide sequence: TGTGCCTCCCAGCGGGTCGATGGCTACACCTTC.

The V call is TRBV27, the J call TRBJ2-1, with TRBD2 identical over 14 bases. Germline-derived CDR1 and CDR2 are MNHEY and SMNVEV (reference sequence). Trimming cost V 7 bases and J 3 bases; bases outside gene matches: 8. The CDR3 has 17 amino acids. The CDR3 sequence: CASTGTSGGHYYNEQFF. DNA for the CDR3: TGTGCCAGCACCGGGACTAGCGGGGGCCACTACTACAATGAGCAGTTCTTC.

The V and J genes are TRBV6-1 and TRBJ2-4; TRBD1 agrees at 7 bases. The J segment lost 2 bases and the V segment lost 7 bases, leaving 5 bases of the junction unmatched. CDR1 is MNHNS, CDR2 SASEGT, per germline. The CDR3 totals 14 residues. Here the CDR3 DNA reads TGTGCCAGCATCGAGGGGGCTCCCAAAAACATTCAGTACTTC. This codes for CASIEGAPKNIQYF.

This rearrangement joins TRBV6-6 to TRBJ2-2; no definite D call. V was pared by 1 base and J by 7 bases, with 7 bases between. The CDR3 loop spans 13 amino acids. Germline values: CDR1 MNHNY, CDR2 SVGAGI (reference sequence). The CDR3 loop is CASSYFEDGELFF. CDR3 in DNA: TGTGCCAGCAGTTACTTTGAGGACGGGGAGCTGTTTTTT.

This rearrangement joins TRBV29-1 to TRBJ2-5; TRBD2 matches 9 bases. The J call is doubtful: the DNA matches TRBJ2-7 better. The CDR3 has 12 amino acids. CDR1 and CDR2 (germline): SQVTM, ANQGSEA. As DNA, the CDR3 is TGCAGCGTTTTCGGCGGGGGGGACGAGCAGTACTTC. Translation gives CSVFGGGDEQYF.

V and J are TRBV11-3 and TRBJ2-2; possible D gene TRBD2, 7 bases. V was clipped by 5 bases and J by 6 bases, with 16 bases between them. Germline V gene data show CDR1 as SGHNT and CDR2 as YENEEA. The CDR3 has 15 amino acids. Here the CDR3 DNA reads TGTGCCAGCAGCAAAGAAGGGAGGGGGGCCGGGGAGCTGTTTTTT. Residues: CASSKEGRGAGELFF.

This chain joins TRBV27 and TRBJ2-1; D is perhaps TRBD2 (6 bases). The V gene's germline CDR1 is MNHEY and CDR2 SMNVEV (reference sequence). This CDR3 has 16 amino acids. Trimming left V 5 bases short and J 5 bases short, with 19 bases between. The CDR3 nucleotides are TGTGCCAGCAGTGGGACTTACCTCACCTTAAACAATGAGCAGTTCTTC. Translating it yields CASSGTYLTLNNEQFF.

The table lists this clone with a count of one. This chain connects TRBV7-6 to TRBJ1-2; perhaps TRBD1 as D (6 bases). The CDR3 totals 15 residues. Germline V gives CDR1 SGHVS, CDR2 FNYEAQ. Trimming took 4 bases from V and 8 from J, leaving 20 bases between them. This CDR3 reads CASSSGPTGTSGYTF. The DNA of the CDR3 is TGTGCCAGCAGCTCAGGACCTACAGGGACCTCGGGCTACACCTTC.

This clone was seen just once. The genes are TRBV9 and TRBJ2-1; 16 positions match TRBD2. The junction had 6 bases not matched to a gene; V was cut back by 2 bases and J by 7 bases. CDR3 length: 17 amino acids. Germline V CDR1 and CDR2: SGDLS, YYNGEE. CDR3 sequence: CASSVKMGLAGGNEQFF. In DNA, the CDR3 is TGTGCCAGCAGCGTTAAAATGGGACTAGCGGGGGGGAATGAGCAGTTCTTC.

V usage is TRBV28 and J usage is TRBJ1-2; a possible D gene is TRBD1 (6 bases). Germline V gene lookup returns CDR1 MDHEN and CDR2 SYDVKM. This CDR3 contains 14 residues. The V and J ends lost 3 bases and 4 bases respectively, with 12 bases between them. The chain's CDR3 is CASSFLQGPYGYTF. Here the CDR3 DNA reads TGTGCCAGCAGTTTTCTACAGGGTCCCTATGGCTACACCTTC.

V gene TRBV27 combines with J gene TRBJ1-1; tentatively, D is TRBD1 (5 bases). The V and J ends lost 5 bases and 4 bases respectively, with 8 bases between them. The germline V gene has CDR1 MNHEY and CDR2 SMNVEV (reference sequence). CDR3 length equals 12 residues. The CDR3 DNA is TGTGCCAGCAGTATGGGGGGCACTGAAGCTTTCTTT. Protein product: CASSMGGTEAFF.

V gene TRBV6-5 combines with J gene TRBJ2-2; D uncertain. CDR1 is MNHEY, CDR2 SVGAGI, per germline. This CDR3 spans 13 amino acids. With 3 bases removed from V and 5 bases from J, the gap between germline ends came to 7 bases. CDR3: CASSYRRTGELFF. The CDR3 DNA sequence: TGTGCCAGCAGTTATCGTCGGACCGGGGAGCTGTTTTTT.

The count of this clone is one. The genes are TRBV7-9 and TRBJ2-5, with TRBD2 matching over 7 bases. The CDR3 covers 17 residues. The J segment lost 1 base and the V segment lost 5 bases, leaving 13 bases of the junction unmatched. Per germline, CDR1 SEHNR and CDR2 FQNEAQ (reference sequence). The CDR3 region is CASSPVRGNLFQETQYF. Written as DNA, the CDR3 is TGTGCCAGCAGCCCGGTGCGGGGGAATTTGTTCCAAGAGACCCAGTACTTC.

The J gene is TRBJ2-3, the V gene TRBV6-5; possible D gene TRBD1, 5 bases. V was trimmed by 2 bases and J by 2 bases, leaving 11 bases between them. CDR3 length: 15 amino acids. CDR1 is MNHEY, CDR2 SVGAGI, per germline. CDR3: CASSYTRQYTDTQYF. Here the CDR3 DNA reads TGTGCCAGCAGTTACACCCGACAGTACACAGATACGCAGTATTTT.

The CDR3 region has the DNA TGTGCCAGCAGTGAAGGGGGGACTTCTAACAATGAGCAGTTCTTC. Translating it yields CASSEGGTSNNEQFF. The genes are TRBV2 and TRBJ2-1; a possible D gene is TRBD2 (6 bases). V shed 1 base and J shed 5 bases, with 12 bases lying between them. CDR1 and CDR2 (germline): SNHLY, FYNNEI. The CDR3 has 15 amino acids.

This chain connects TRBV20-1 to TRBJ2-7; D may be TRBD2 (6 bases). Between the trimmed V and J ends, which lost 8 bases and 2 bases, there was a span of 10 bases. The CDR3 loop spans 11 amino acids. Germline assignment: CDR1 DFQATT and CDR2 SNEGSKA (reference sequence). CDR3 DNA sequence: TGCAGTCTCCGCGGGGCCTACGAGCAGTACTTC. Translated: CSLRGAYEQYF.